This TCR beta chain was captured in a study of OX40 agonist ivuxolimab in advanced cancers. Regarding the study in general: Ivuxolimab was a fully human IgG2 agonistic monoclonal antibody targeting the costimulatory receptor OX40 (CD134). Intravenous ivuxolimab was administered to patients every 2 weeks at six dose levels: 0.01, 0.1, 0.3, 1.5, 3 and 10 mg/kg. Of the roughly 51 patients in dose escalation, about 20 had hepatocellular carcinoma, roughly 15 had melanoma, 9 had renal cell carcinoma and 9 had head and neck cancer. In the dose-escalation cohort, roughly 82% of patients were male, and the mean age was roughly 60 years with a range of roughly 20 to 79. Prior anti-PD-1, anti-PD-L1 or anti-CTLA-4 therapy was permitted, and checkpoint inhibitors had been received by 40% to 50% of dose-escalation patients. Partial responses occurred in three dose-escalation patients: two with cutaneous melanoma and one with hepatocellular carcinoma. The purpose of peripheral TCRbeta sequencing was to test whether ivuxolimab changed TCR sequence diversity and led to clonal T-cell expansion. The monotherapy dose-escalation portion (N ≈ 50 patients) of the phase I ivuxolimab trial is reported in the paper.

The trial excluded patients who had a history of autoimmune disease or were on systemic immunosuppression. Peripheral blood for TCR sequencing was collected from all dose cohorts at baseline, on cycle 4 day 1, and on cycle 7 day 1. The samples were drawn from a first-in-human, open-label, multicenter phase I dose-escalation trial of ivuxolimab. The trial enrolled adults with locally advanced or metastatic head and neck squamous cell, hepatocellular, melanoma or renal cell carcinoma. Before TCR sequencing, CD4+ T cells and CD8+ T cells from peripheral blood were sorted into separate populations. A remark on this clone: Its antigen is still unknown. Base qualities are missing; no much larger clone stands one base away.

The V and J ends are trimmed by 0 bases and 12 bases, leaving 13 bases between them. Taken from the germline V gene, the CDR1 and CDR2 loops are SGDLS and YYNGEE. Counted from cysteine to phenylalanine, this CDR3 has 13 amino acids. Here the CDR3 DNA is all that survives: 39 bases in frame from base 1. Overall results and qualifications from the work: In the 0.1-3.0 mg/kg groups, partial responders had among the lowest normalized peripheral clonal expansion, particularly in CD8+ T cells. The antigen specificity of the clonally expanded peripheral T cells was not determined. At doses from 0.1 to 3.0 mg/kg, clonal expansion was seen in both CD4+ and CD8+ blood T cells between baseline and week 6. Low levels of normalized T-cell clonal expansion were also seen in some patients who did not respond. After ivuxolimab, more expanded clones were found on average in CD8+ T cells than in CD4+ T cells.

For sequencing of the TCRbeta CDR3 region, genomic DNA was extracted from the sorted cells. TCRbeta CDR3 regions were sequenced using the immunoSEQ Assay. Drawn from immuneACCESS, this table holds only the in-frame rearrangements with V and J called that TCRdb kept. Clones are partly lost; checked studies trace under half to an unresolved V gene and leave the rest unexplained. This sample holds 65,000 to 75,000 clones; 70% to 90% were observed only once. The ten largest clonotypes hold approximately 4% of the sample. This specimen consisted of CD4+ or CD8+ T cells sorted from blood, obtained in a trial of the OX40 agonist ivuxolimab. The origin of this receptor is an adult with an advanced solid tumor such as melanoma, head and neck, liver or kidney cancer. The sequence joins TRBV9 to TRBJ2-1; too little of a D gene remains to name it. The CDR3 has the sequence CASSVGPSLGQFF. The DNA is TGTGCCAGCAGCGTAGGCCCGTCGTTGGGGCAGTTCTTC.